Following are 26 T cell receptor beta chains from one sample sequenced in a study of cytomegalovirus exposure and HLA in healthy donors. In the PCR, 60 Vbeta and 13 Jbeta primers were used. Assay: immunoSEQ multiplex PCR; the TCRdb copy retains only in-frame clones and omits some. The repertoire holds roughly 120,000 clones, with about 8.6% as singletons. The sequenced sample consisted of PBMCs. The receptors come from a woman aged 40 to 55 in good health and CMV-seropositive.

V usage is TRBV4-2 and J usage is TRBJ2-4; D unresolved. Trimming removed 0 bases from V and 8 bases from J, with 11 bases in between. The CDR3 sequence is 14 residues long. Per the germline V gene, CDR1 is LGHNA and CDR2 is YNFKEQ. This CDR3 is CASSQESRSDIQYF. CDR3 DNA sequence: TGTGCCAGCAGCCAAGAAAGTCGTAGTGACATTCAGTACTTC.

This clone was seen only once. The chain recombines TRBV2 with TRBJ2-2; no reliable D call. Germline values: CDR1 SNHLY, CDR2 FYNNEI. V shed 10 bases and J shed 4 bases, with 10 bases lying between them. There are 12 residues in the CDR3. Here the CDR3 DNA reads TGTGCCACCCTAGGCGGCACCGGGGAGCTGTTTTTT. Translating it yields CATLGGTGELFF.

CDR3 sequence: CASSLGLVEQFF. The CDR3 nucleotides are TGTGCCAGCAGCTTGGGGTTAGTTGAGCAGTTCTTC. This chain connects TRBV5-6 to TRBJ2-1; no clear D gene. The CDR3 has 12 amino acids. Germline CDR1 and CDR2: SGHDT and YYEEEE. The V and J ends lost 0 bases and 9 bases respectively, with 7 bases between them.

This clone turned up a few times. The chain couples TRBV6-5 to TRBJ1-2, with TRBD1 matching over 11 bases. The CDR3 has 15 amino acids. The V segment lost 4 bases and the J segment 4 bases; nucleotides outside the gene matches: 5. The germline CDR1 and CDR2 sequences are MNHEY and SVGAGI. The CDR3 nucleotides read TGTGCCAGCAGTTCCCGGACAGGGGGCAGCTATGGCTACACCTTC. This sequence encodes CASSSRTGGSYGYTF.

This chain links TRBV25-1 with TRBJ1-1, with D tentatively TRBD1 (5 bases). The CDR3 runs to 13 residues. Trimming removed 7 bases from V and 1 base from J, with 10 bases in between. The germline CDR1 and CDR2 sequences are MGHDK and SYGVNS. CDR3 amino acids: CASIPDRNTEAFF. CDR3 nucleotide sequence: TGTGCCAGCATCCCCGACAGGAACACTGAAGCTTTCTTT.

J is TRBJ2-7 and V is TRBV11-2; TRBD2 matches at 7 bases. J was trimmed by 0 bases and V by 3 bases; bases with no gene match: 2. Germline CDR1 reads SGHAT; CDR2 reads FQNNGV. The CDR3 is 14 amino acids. CDR3 in amino acids: CASSLGGGSYEQYF. The CDR3 nucleotides read TGTGCCAGCAGCTTGGGCGGGGGCTCCTACGAGCAGTACTTC.

This clone was seen only a few times. V and J are TRBV28 and TRBJ2-3; D not certain. This CDR3 has 16 amino acids. V was shortened by 4 bases and J by 1 base, with 15 bases between the two germline ends. Germline V gene lookup returns CDR1 MDHEN and CDR2 SYDVKM. The CDR3 spells CASSSPSYGGTDTQYF. The CDR3 DNA reads as TGTGCCAGCAGTTCTCCGAGCTACGGAGGCACAGATACGCAGTATTTT.

Here the CDR3 DNA reads TGTGCCACCAGCAGAGGGGGGGGGACTTTTCATGAAAAACTGTTTTTT. Amino acids: CATSRGGGTFHEKLFF. The rearrangement joins TRBV15 to TRBJ1-4; possible D gene TRBD1, 5 bases. This CDR3 spans 16 amino acids. Trimming left V 1 base short and J 6 bases short, with 15 bases between. Germline V CDR1 and CDR2: LNHNV, YYDKDF (reference sequence).

This clone has just a few counts. The chain carries TRBV6-1 and TRBJ2-3, with D possibly being TRBD1 (7 bases). CDR3 length: 15 amino acids. CDR1 is MNHNS and CDR2 is SASEGT in the germline V gene. The V gene lost 3 bases and the J gene lost 4 bases, with 14 bases spanning the gap. The CDR3 bases are TGTGCCAGCAGTGAGTCAGGGGGAGGAGCAGATACGCAGTATTTT. Translated, it gives CASSESGGGADTQYF.

Ten or more counts support this clone. The chain has TRBV4-1 and TRBJ1-4; no definite D call. This CDR3 has 14 residues. Germline loops: CDR1 MGHRA, CDR2 YSYEKL. The V gene lost 6 bases and the J gene lost 7 bases, with 15 bases spanning the gap. CDR3 loop: CASSREGRIEKLFF. CDR3 in DNA: TGCGCCAGCAGTCGTGAGGGAAGGATTGAAAAACTGTTTTTT.

The chain has TRBV14 and TRBJ2-5, with 8 positions matching TRBD2. With 3 bases clipped from V and 2 bases from J, the junction kept 5 bases outside the gene matches. The CDR3 loop spans 15 amino acids. Germline assignment: CDR1 SGHDN and CDR2 FVKESK. The CDR3 coding sequence is TGTGCCAGCAGCCACACGGCGGGGGGTCAAGAGACCCAGTACTTC. The encoded protein is CASSHTAGGQETQYF.

This clone was observed a handful of times. The chain recombines TRBV19 with TRBJ2-2; 7 positions match TRBD1. The trim removed 4 bases at V and 4 bases at J, leaving 6 bases unmatched. The germline gives CDR1 LNHDA, CDR2 SQIVND (reference sequence). The CDR3 has 15 residues. The CDR3 here is CASSTGQASTGELFF. CDR3 DNA: TGTGCCAGTAGTACCGGACAGGCGAGCACCGGGGAGCTGTTTTTT.

The V gene is TRBV5-1, the J gene TRBJ1-4; 7 nucleotides align to TRBD1. This CDR3 has 15 amino acids. Germline V lookup: CDR1 SGHRS, CDR2 YFSETQ. V lost 0 bases, J lost 8 bases, and 7 bases stayed unmatched. CDR3 protein: CASSLVGGEYEKLFF. The CDR3 coding sequence is TGCGCCAGCAGCTTGGTAGGGGGCGAGTACGAAAAACTGTTTTTT. The variable domain in full, completed from reference TRBV5-1 and TRBJ1-4, reads KAGVTQTPRYLIKTRGQQVTLSCSPISGHRSVSWYQQTPGQGLQFLFEYFSETQRNKGNFPGRFSGRQFSNSRSEMNVSTLELGDSALYLCASSLVGGEYEKLFFGSGTQLSVL.

In its sample, this clone was seen a few times. The V call is TRBV6-5, the J call TRBJ1-2, with a tentative D call TRBD1 (6 bases). Between the trimmed V and J ends, which lost 6 bases and 8 bases, there was a span of 16 bases. This CDR3 contains 13 residues. Germline V gives CDR1 MNHEY, CDR2 SVGAGI. Here the CDR3 reads CASRNTGFYGYTF. Written as DNA, the CDR3 is TGTGCCAGCAGGAACACAGGGTTTTACGGCTACACCTTC.

This rearrangement joins TRBV18 to TRBJ2-7; 7 bases are a match to TRBD1. Germline CDR1 KGHSH, CDR2 LQKENI. The CDR3 consists of 13 residues. The V segment lost 6 bases and the J segment 6 bases; nucleotides outside the gene matches: 8. CDR3: CASSVDRDGEQYF. The CDR3 DNA reads as TGTGCCAGCTCGGTCGACAGGGACGGCGAGCAGTACTTC.

This clone was found a few times. The CDR3 coding sequence is TGTGCCAGCTCACCACAGGTAGCGCGCGAGCAGTACTTC. This codes for CASSPQVAREQYF. The chain is built from TRBV18 and TRBJ2-7; D is possibly TRBD2 (5 bases). This CDR3 is built from 13 residues. Deletions cut 1 base from V and 6 bases from J, with 10 bases between. Germline lookup yields CDR1 KGHSH and CDR2 LQKENI.

This chain connects TRBV5-1 to TRBJ2-7; a possible D gene is TRBD2 (6 bases). V was shortened by 4 bases and J by 0 bases, with 8 bases between the two germline ends. CDR1 and CDR2 (germline): SGHRS, YFSETQ. There are 13 residues in the CDR3. The CDR3 DNA reads as TGCGCCAGCAGCCCGGAGGGCTCCTACGAGCAGTACTTC. Its protein product is CASSPEGSYEQYF.

Here the CDR3 DNA reads TGCGCCAGCAGCTTGGACAGGAGACTCTACGAGCAGTACTTC. Protein product: CASSLDRRLYEQYF. The chain couples TRBV5-1 to TRBJ2-7, with D possibly matching TRBD1 (5 bases). In germline, CDR1 is SGHRS, CDR2 YFSETQ. The CDR3 spans 14 residues. Trimming cost V 0 bases and J 3 bases, with 10 bases left between them.

V and J are TRBV7-3 and TRBJ2-7; TRBD1 agrees at 8 bases. The CDR3 totals 18 residues. CDR1 and CDR2 (germline): SGHTA, FQGTGA. J lost 2 bases, V lost 8 bases, and 20 bases had no gene match. The DNA of the CDR3 is TGTGCCAGCCACGGGACAACCGGGACAGGAGTTTCCACCTACGAGCAGTACTTC. Encoded protein: CASHGTTGTGVSTYEQYF.

This clone showed up just a few times. This rearrangement joins TRBV7-6 to TRBJ1-6; 12 bases are a match to TRBD1. The germline V gene has CDR1 SGHVS and CDR2 FNYEAQ. The CDR3 contains 21 residues. V lost 5 bases and J lost 10; bases outside the gene matches: 24. The CDR3 DNA follows: TGTGCCAGCAGCCCTTTAGGCGGTGGGACAGGGGGCGCGGGTAATCAGTCACCCCTCCACTTT. Its translation is CASSPLGGGTGGAGNQSPLHF.

The chain employs TRBV19 and TRBJ1-1; unclear D gene. Germline assignment: CDR1 LNHDA and CDR2 SQIVND (reference sequence). V was cut by 5 bases and J by 1 base, with 14 bases left in between. This CDR3 is built from 15 residues. CDR3 loop: CASSPRRGSNTEAFF. DNA of the CDR3: TGTGCCAGTAGTCCGCGGCGGGGTTCGAACACTGAAGCTTTCTTT.

This clone has only a few counts. The chain carries TRBV5-1 and TRBJ1-2, with D uncertain. Between the trimmed V and J ends, which lost 0 bases and 4 bases, there was a span of 10 bases. This CDR3 spans 14 amino acids. Germline V gene sequence: CDR1 SGHRS, CDR2 YFSETQ. CDR3 in DNA: TGCGCCAGCAGCTTGGCCTCGGGGAGCTATGGCTACACCTTC. Translation gives CASSLASGSYGYTF.

With regard to this clone: One end of the junction is discordant with germline, which a read error may explain. The chain employs TRBV7-2 and TRBJ1-1, with D unclear. The CDR3 covers 15 residues. Germline V gene sequence: CDR1 SGHTA, CDR2 FQGNSA. The CDR3 DNA reads TGTGCCAGCAACTTAAGCCCCAGGCAGTACACTGAAGCTTTCTTT. Translation: CASNLSPRQYTEAFF.

This CDR3 reads CSVEDRGQPQHF. The CDR3 region has the DNA TGCAGCGTTGAAGATCGGGGACAGCCCCAGCATTTT. This sequence joins TRBV29-1 and TRBJ1-5, with D uncertain. The CDR3 runs to 12 residues. Germline V gives CDR1 SQVTM, CDR2 ANQGSEA. With 0 bases removed from V and 7 bases from J, the gap between germline ends came to 7 bases.

This clone was detected only a few times. The chain carries TRBV5-4 and TRBJ2-1; a weak D match, TRBD1 (6 bases). The ends were cut back, 4 bases at V and 3 bases at J, with 14 bases in the middle. The CDR3 is made up of 15 amino acids. Germline CDR1 reads SGHNT; CDR2 reads YYREEE (reference sequence). Here the CDR3 DNA reads TGTGCCAGCAGCCGCACAGGGTTGGACTACAATGAGCAGTTCTTC. This gives the protein CASSRTGLDYNEQFF.

V gene TRBV2 combines with J gene TRBJ1-5; tentative D call: TRBD1 (6 bases). The CDR3 runs 12 residues. Deletions cut 6 bases from V and 4 bases from J, with 7 bases between. Germline values: CDR1 SNHLY, CDR2 FYNNEI. Here the CDR3 reads CASRDRNQPQHF. Here the CDR3 DNA reads TGTGCCAGCAGGGACAGAAATCAGCCCCAGCATTTT.